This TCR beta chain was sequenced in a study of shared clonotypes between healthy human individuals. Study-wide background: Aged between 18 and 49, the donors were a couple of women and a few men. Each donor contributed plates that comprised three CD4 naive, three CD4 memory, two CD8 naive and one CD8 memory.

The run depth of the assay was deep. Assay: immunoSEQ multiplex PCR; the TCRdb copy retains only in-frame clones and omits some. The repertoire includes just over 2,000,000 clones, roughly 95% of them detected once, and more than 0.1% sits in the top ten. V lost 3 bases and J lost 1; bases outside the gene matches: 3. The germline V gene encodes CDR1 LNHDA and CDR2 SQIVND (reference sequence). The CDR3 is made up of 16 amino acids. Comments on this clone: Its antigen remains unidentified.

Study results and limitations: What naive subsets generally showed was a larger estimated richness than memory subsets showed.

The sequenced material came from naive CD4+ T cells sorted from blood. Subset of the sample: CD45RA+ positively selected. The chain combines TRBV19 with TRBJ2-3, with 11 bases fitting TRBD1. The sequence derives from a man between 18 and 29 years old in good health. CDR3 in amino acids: CASSIVDRGRTDTQYF. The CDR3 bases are TGTGCCAGTAGTATCGTGGACAGGGGGCGCACAGATACGCAGTATTTT. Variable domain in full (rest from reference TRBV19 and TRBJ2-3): DGGITQSPKYLFRKEGQNVTLSCEQNLNHDAMYWYRQDPGQGLRLIYYSQIVNDFQKGDIAEGYSVSREKKESFPLTVTSAQKNPTAFYLCASSIVDRGRTDTQYFGPGTRLTVL.